Following are 23 T cell receptor beta chains from one sample sequenced in a study of neurological immune-mediated disorders (dated by TCRdb to 2018 to 2020). The protocol used for the library was 5' RACE. Sequenced using an Illumina HiSeq 2500. TCRdb itself trimmed the public reads at Q25 with fastp, ran MiXCR and retained productive beta chains. Identical CDR3 protein sequences are pooled into one entry, listed with their most common genes and DNA. The sample table contains fewer than 40,000 distinct CDR3 sequences; only one count was recorded for about 13% of them. The ten top clones hold about 2.3% of the sample. Sample time point, as interpreted from the label and publication: longitudinal time-point 2. Sequencing was carried out using PBMCs. The receptors stem from a woman aged 40 to 50 in good health.

In this sample, this clonotype turned up many times. The rearrangement joins TRBV10-2 to TRBJ2-1; 9 nucleotides align to TRBD2. Germline lookup yields CDR1 WSHSY and CDR2 SAAADI. The CDR3 has 15 amino acids. V shed 3 bases and J 4 bases; nucleotides not matched to a gene: 4. The CDR3 protein is CASSDWAGGYNEQFF. The CDR3 region has the DNA TGCGCCAGCAGTGATTGGGCGGGGGGGTACAATGAGCAGTTCTTC.

This clonotype came up many times. The chain combines TRBV6-1 with TRBJ1-1; maybe TRBD1 (5 bases). This CDR3 has 14 amino acids. CDR1 MNHNS and CDR2 SASEGT come from the germline V gene. V was shortened by 1 base and J by 3 bases, with 9 bases between the two germline ends. This chain's CDR3 is CASSEVWGHTEAFF. As DNA, the CDR3 is TGTGCCAGCAGTGAAGTTTGGGGCCACACTGAAGCTTTCTTT.

This clonotype was found many times. The chain couples TRBV7-9 to TRBJ2-7, with D uncertain. CDR3 length: 15 amino acids. V lost 1 base to trimming and J lost 3 bases, with 13 bases between them. Germline CDR1 and CDR2: SEHNR and FQNEAQ (reference sequence). The CDR3 here is CASSLVSGGHYEQYF. CDR3 bases: TGTGCCAGCAGCTTAGTGTCGGGCGGCCACTACGAGCAGTACTTC.

V and J are TRBV4-3 and TRBJ2-2, with a possible D match to TRBD2 (5 bases). From germline, CDR1 is LGHNA and CDR2 YSLEER. The CDR3 loop spans 17 amino acids. Between the trimmed V and J ends, which lost 1 base and 5 bases, there was a span of 17 bases. The CDR3 DNA reads as TGCGCCAGCAGCCAAGGGGAGCGGAGGTGGGATACCGGGGAGCTGTTTTTT. This gives the protein CASSQGERRWDTGELFF.

This clonotype was seen many times. J is TRBJ2-1 and V is TRBV12-3 or TRBV12-4, with 7 bases lining up with TRBD2. The CDR3 loop spans 15 amino acids. The trim removed 3 bases at V and 0 bases at J, leaving 2 bases unmatched. CDR3 loop: CASSFGGGSYNEQFF. Written as DNA, the CDR3 is TGTGCCAGCAGTTTTGGGGGGGGCTCCTACAATGAGCAGTTCTTC.

The chain uses TRBV7-8 and TRBJ1-1; 8 bases are shared with TRBD1. This CDR3 spans 14 amino acids. Germline V gene lookup returns CDR1 SGHVS and CDR2 FQNEAQ. V shed 5 bases and J 7 bases; nucleotides not matched to a gene: 9. The CDR3, as DNA: TGTGCCAGCAGCGGATCAGGGGGCGGAGGTGAAGCTTTCTTT. Protein: CASSGSGGGGEAFF.

This chain connects TRBV7-2 to TRBJ2-2; weak D call: TRBD1 (6 bases). The germline CDR1 and CDR2 sequences are SGHTA and FQGNSA. CDR3 size: 13 residues. The V end was cut by 6 bases, the J end by 5 bases, with 10 bases between. The CDR3 loop reads CASRTQGTGELFF. The CDR3 region has the DNA TGTGCCAGCAGGACACAGGGTACCGGGGAGCTGTTTTTT.

This clonotype came up many times. The gene calls are TRBV7-9 and TRBJ1-1, with D unclear. The V end lost 5 bases, the J end lost 5 bases, and 9 bases lay between the germline ends. CDR1 SEHNR and CDR2 FQNEAQ come from the germline V gene (reference sequence). This CDR3 has 12 amino acids. CDR3 nucleotides: TGTGCCAGCAGCCCCCTCAGAACTGAAGCTTTCTTT. Residues: CASSPLRTEAFF.

This chain joins TRBV7-9 and TRBJ2-1; D assignment may be TRBD1 or TRBD2 (5 bases each). Germline lookup yields CDR1 SEHNR and CDR2 FQNEAQ (reference sequence). CDR3 length: 15 amino acids. The V end was cut by 5 bases, the J end by 15 bases, with 26 bases between. The CDR3 coding sequence is TGTGCCAGCAGCATAGGACTCAACCTGAGATCGGGGCGGTTCTTC. As protein: CASSIGLNLRSGRFF.

The chain employs TRBV18 and TRBJ1-1, with D tentatively TRBD1 (6 bases). The germline V gene encodes CDR1 KGHSH and CDR2 LQKENI. This CDR3 has 14 amino acids. Trimming took off 3 bases at V and 4 bases at J, with 12 bases between the two ends. The CDR3 loop reads CASSPAGVGTEAFF. The CDR3 region has the DNA TGTGCCAGCTCACCTGCAGGGGTGGGCACTGAAGCTTTCTTT. Complete variable domain (other parts from reference TRBV18 and TRBJ1-1): NAGVMQNPRHLVRRRGQEARLRCSPMKGHSHVYWYRQLPEEGLKFMVYLQKENIIDESGMPKERFSAEFPKEGPSILRIQQVVRGDSAAYFCASSPAGVGTEAFFGQGTRLTVV.

The sample holds many counts of this clonotype. This chain uses TRBV4-3 with TRBJ1-1; D not resolved. The CDR3 covers 15 residues. In germline, CDR1 is LGHNA, CDR2 YSLEER. The ends were cut back, 0 bases at V and 1 base at J, with 9 bases in the middle. CDR3 in DNA: TGCGCCAGCAGCCAAGACAGGCCGACGAACACTGAAGCTTTCTTT. Its translation: CASSQDRPTNTEAFF.

The chain carries TRBV29-1 and TRBJ2-5; D is unresolved. Germline loops: CDR1 SQVTM, CDR2 ANQGSEA. The CDR3 covers 14 residues. Trimming stripped 4 bases from V and 2 bases from J, with 14 bases between. CDR3 in amino acids: CSVGVFTEQETQYF. In nucleotides, the CDR3 is TGCAGCGTTGGGGTCTTTACAGAACAAGAGACCCAGTACTTC. The complete variable domain, with remaining parts taken from reference TRBV29-1 and TRBJ2-5, reads SAVISQKPSRDICQRGTSLTIQCQVDSQVTMMFWYRQQPGQSLTLIATANQGSEATYESGFVIDKFPISRPNLTFSTLTVSNMSPEDSSIYLCSVGVFTEQETQYFGPGTRLLVL.

This clonotype was seen at least ten times. This chain joins TRBV10-3 and TRBJ1-2, with D uncertain. CDR1 and CDR2 (germline): ENHRY, SYGVKD. Trimming left V 10 bases short and J 6 bases short, with 18 bases between. CDR3 length: 13 amino acids. The CDR3: CARSKAAEDGYTF. The CDR3, as DNA: TGTGCCAGGTCGAAGGCCGCGGAGGATGGCTACACCTTC.

V usage is TRBV5-1 and J usage is TRBJ1-2, with 8 bases lining up with TRBD1. CDR1 and CDR2 from the germline V gene are SGHRS and YFSETQ. V lost 1 base and J lost 7; bases outside the gene matches: 6. The CDR3 is 14 residues long. CDR3 amino acids: CASSLSRTGLGYTF. The CDR3 DNA is TGCGCCAGCAGCTTGAGCCGGACAGGGCTTGGCTACACCTTC.

A note on this clonotype: A much larger clone is a single base away; this may be a read error. The CDR3 bases are TGCAGTGTAGCCAGGGGTTATGATCAGCCCCAGCATTTT. Its protein is CSVARGYDQPQHF. The chain uses TRBV20-1 and TRBJ1-5; maybe TRBD1 (6 bases). This CDR3 comprises 13 residues. Trimming took off 7 bases at V and 5 bases at J, with 15 bases between the two ends. In germline, CDR1 is DFQATT, CDR2 SNEGSKA (reference sequence).

The V gene is TRBV18, the J gene TRBJ1-3, with D unclear. V was clipped by 6 bases and J by 0 bases, with 12 bases between them. Germline V lookup: CDR1 KGHSH, CDR2 LQKENI. This CDR3 comprises 15 residues. CDR3 coding DNA: TGTGCCAGCTCCGACGGCCGGAGCTCTGGAAACACCATATATTTT. Translation: CASSDGRSSGNTIYF. The full variable domain, completed using reference TRBV18 and TRBJ1-3, is NAGVMQNPRHLVRRRGQEARLRCSPMKGHSHVYWYRQLPEEGLKFMVYLQKENIIDESGMPKERFSAEFPKEGPSILRIQQVVRGDSAAYFCASSDGRSSGNTIYFGEGSWLTVV.

This clonotype was seen many times. The CDR3: CSARGSTYEQYF. CDR3 DNA sequence: TGCAGCGCCCGCGGTAGCACCTACGAGCAGTACTTC. The chain employs TRBV29-1 and TRBJ2-7; D gene ambiguous. This CDR3 is built from 12 residues. Trimming removed 7 bases at V and 2 bases at J, with 12 bases between. CDR1 SQVTM and CDR2 ANQGSEA come from the germline V gene.

This clonotype has ten or more counts. This rearrangement joins TRBV20-1 to TRBJ2-2, with D hard to call. This CDR3 is built from 13 residues. Germline V gene lookup returns CDR1 DFQATT and CDR2 SNEGSKA (reference sequence). Trimming pared 5 bases from V and 5 bases from J, leaving 12 bases between. CDR3 sequence: CSADDSITGELFF. CDR3 nucleotide sequence: TGCAGTGCTGACGACTCTATAACCGGGGAGCTGTTTTTT.

This clonotype occurred a few times. V gene TRBV4-1 combines with J gene TRBJ2-5, with D possibly TRBD2 on 5 matching bases. From germline, CDR1 is MGHRA and CDR2 YSYEKL. The ends were cut back, 1 base at V and 3 bases at J, with 9 bases in the middle. CDR3 length: 14 residues. CDR3 nucleotides: TGCGCCAGCAGCCAAGGCCGAGCGGAAGAGACCCAGTACTTC. It is translated as CASSQGRAEETQYF.

V and J are TRBV29-1 and TRBJ2-1, with TRBD1 as a possible D gene (5 bases). The CDR3 is made up of 14 amino acids. Germline-derived CDR1 and CDR2 are SQVTM and ANQGSEA. Trimming removed 1 base from V and 6 bases from J, with 13 bases in between. The CDR3 loop is CSVEGTKPINEQFF. CDR3 DNA sequence: TGCAGCGTTGAAGGGACAAAACCTATCAATGAGCAGTTCTTC.

This clonotype was recorded at least ten times. V gene TRBV10-3 combines with J gene TRBJ1-2; TRBD1 is a possible D gene (6 bases). Germline assignment: CDR1 ENHRY and CDR2 SYGVKD. Trimming shortened V by 0 bases and J by 4 bases, and 12 bases separated the two germline ends. This CDR3 has 15 residues. Written as DNA, the CDR3 is TGTGCCATCAGTGAGTCTATAGGGGGAGGCTATGGCTACACCTTC. Translating gives CAISESIGGGYGYTF.

With respect to this clonotype: A read error may be the cause here, since a much bigger clone is one base away. Written as DNA, the CDR3 is TGTGTCAGCAGTTACCGGACAGGGAGCGGCTACACCTTC. Protein sequence: CVSSYRTGSGYTF. The chain couples TRBV6-5 to TRBJ1-2; TRBD1 matches at 8 bases. Germline-derived CDR1 and CDR2 are MNHEY and SVGAGI. CDR3 length: 13 residues.

This clonotype was picked up many times. The chain joins TRBV20-1 to TRBJ2-7; 8 bases align to TRBD1. Germline V gene sequence: CDR1 DFQATT, CDR2 SNEGSKA (reference sequence). V gave up 3 bases and J gave up 2 bases; unmatched junction bases: 15. This CDR3 region has 17 residues. The CDR3 spells CSASFSGGAGPTYEQYF. CDR3 in DNA: TGCAGTGCTAGTTTTTCAGGGGGCGCGGGTCCTACCTACGAGCAGTACTTC.